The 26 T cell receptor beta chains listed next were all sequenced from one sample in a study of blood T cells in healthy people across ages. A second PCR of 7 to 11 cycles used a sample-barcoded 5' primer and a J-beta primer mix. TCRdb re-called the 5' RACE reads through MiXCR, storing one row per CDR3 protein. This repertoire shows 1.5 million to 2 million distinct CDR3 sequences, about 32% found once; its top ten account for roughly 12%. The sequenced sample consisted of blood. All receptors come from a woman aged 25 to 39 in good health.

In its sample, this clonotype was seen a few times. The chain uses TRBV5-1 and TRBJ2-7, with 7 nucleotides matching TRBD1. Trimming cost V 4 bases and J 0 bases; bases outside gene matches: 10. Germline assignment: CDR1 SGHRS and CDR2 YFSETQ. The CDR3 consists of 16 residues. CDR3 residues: CASSPRDSATSYEQYF. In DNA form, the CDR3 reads TGCGCCAGCAGCCCCCGGGACAGCGCCACCTCCTACGAGCAGTACTTC.

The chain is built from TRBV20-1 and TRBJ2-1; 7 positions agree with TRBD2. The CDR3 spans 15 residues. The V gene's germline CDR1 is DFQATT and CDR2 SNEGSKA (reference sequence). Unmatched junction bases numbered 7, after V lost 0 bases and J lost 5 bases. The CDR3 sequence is CSAREGGGPDNEQFF. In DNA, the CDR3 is TGCAGTGCTAGAGAGGGGGGAGGGCCCGACAATGAGCAGTTCTTC.

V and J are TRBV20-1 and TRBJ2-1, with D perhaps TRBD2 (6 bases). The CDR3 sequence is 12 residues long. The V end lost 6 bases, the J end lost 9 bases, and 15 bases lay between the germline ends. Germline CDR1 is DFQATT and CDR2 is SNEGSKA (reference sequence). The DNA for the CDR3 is TGCAGTGCCCCAGGAGGGGTCGTTGAGCAGTTCTTC. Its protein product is CSAPGGVVEQFF.

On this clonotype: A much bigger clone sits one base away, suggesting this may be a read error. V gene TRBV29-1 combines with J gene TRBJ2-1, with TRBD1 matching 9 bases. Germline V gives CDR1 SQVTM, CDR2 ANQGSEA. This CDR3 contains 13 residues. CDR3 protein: CSARDRDDNEQLF. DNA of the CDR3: TGCAGCGCCCGGGACAGGGACGACAATGAGCAGTTGTTC.

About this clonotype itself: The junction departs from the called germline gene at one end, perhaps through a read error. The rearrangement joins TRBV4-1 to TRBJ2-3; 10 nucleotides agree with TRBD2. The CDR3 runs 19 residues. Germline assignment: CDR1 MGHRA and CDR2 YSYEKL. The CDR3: CVSSQTQLAGRASTDTQYF. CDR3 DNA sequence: TGCGTCAGCAGCCAAACTCAACTAGCGGGGCGGGCTAGCACAGATACGCAGTATTTT.

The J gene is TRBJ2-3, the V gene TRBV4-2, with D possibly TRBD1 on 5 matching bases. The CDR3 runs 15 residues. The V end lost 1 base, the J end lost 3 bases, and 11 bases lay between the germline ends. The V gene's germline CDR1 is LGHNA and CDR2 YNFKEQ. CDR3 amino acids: CASSQVAQGTDTQYF. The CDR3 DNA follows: TGTGCCAGCAGCCAAGTCGCGCAGGGAACAGATACGCAGTATTTT.

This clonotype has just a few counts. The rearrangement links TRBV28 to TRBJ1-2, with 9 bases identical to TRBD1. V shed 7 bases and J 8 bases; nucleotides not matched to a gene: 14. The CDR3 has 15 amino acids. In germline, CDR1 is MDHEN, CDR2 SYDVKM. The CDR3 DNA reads TGTGCCAGCATTCCCCGGGACAGGGCCCTCGCCGGCTACACCTTC. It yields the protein CASIPRDRALAGYTF.

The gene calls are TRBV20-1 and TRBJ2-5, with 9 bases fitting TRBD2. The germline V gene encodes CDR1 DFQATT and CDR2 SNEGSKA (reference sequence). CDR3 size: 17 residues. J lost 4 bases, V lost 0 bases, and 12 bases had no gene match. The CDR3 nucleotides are TGCAGTGCTAGAGATGTAATGGCGGGGGGGAGGAGAGAGACCCAGTACTTC. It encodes CSARDVMAGGRRETQYF.

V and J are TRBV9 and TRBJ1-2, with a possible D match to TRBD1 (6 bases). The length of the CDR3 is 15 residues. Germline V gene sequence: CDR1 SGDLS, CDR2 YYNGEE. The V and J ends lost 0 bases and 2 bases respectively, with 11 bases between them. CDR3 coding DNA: TGTGCCAGCAGCGTAGTGGGGACACCGAACTATGGCTACACCTTC. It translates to CASSVVGTPNYGYTF. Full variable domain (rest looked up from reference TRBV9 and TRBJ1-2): DSGVTQTPKHLITATGQRVTLRCSPRSGDLSVYWYQQSLDQGLQFLIQYYNGEERAKGNILERFSAQQFPDLHSELNLSSLELGDSALYFCASSVVGTPNYGYTFGSGTRLTVV.

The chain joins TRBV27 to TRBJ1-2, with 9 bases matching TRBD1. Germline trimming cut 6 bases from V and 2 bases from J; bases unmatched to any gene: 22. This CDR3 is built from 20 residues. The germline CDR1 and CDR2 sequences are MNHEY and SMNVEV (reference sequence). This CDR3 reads CASSPKARGQGSLANYGYTF. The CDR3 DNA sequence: TGTGCCAGCAGCCCAAAAGCGAGGGGACAGGGCAGTCTGGCAAACTATGGCTACACCTTC.

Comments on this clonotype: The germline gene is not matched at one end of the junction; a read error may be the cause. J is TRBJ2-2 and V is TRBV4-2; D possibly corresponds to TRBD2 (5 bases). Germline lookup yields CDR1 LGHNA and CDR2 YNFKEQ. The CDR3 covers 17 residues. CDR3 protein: CASSQDLGTANTGERFF. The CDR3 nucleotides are TGTGCCAGCAGCCAAGATCTAGGCACCGCGAACACCGGGGAGCGGTTTTTT.

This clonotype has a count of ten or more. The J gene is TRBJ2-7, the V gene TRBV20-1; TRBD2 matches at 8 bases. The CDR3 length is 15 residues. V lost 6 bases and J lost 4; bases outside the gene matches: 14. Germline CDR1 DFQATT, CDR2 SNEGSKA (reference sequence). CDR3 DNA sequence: TGCAGTGCACTGGGGTTCGGGACTAGTAGATACGAGCAGTACTTC. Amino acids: CSALGFGTSRYEQYF.

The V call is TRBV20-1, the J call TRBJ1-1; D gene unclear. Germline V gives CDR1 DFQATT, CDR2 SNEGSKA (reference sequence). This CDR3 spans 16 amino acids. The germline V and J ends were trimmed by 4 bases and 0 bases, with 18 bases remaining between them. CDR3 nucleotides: TGCAGTGCTAAACGACAACCCCGAGACATGAACACTGAAGCTTTCTTT. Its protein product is CSAKRQPRDMNTEAFF.

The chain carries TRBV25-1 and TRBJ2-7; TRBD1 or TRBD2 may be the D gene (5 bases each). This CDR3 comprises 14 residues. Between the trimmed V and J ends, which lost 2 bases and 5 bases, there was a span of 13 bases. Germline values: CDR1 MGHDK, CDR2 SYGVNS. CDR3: CASSEGGIYHEQYF. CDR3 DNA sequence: TGTGCCAGCAGTGAAGGGGGAATCTACCACGAGCAGTACTTC.

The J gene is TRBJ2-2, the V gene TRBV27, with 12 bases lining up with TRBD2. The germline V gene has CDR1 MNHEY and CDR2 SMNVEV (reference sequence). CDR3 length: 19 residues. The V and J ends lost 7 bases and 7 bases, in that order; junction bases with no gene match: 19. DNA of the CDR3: TGTGCCAGCACCAAAGGACTAGCGGGAATCCCCGAGCGGGACGGGGAGCTGTTTTTT. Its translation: CASTKGLAGIPERDGELFF.

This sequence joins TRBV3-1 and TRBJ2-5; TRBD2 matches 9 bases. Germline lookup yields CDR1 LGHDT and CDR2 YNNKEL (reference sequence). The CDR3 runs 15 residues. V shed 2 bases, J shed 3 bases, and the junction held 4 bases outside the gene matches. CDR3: CASSQRTSVKETQYF. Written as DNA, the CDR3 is TGTGCCAGCAGCCAAAGGACTAGCGTAAAAGAGACCCAGTACTTC.

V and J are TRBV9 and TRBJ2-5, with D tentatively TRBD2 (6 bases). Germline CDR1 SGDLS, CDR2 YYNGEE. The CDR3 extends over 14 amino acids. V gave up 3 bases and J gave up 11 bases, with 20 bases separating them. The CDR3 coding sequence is TGTGCCAGCAGCGCCCTGTCAGCGGGTTACAAGCAGTACTTC. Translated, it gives CASSALSAGYKQYF.

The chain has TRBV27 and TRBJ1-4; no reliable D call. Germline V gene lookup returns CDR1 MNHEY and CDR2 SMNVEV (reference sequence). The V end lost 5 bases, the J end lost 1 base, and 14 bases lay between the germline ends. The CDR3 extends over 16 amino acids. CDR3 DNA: TGTGCCAGCAGTCCGAACCCGGGAATAACTAATGAAAAACTGTTTTTT. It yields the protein CASSPNPGITNEKLFF.

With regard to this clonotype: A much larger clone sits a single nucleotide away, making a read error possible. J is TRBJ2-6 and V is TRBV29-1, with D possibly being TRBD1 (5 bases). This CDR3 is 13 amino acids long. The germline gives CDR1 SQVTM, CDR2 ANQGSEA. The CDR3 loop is CSVVQAGANVPTF. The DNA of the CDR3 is TGCAGCGTTGTACAGGCTGGGGCCAACGTCCCGACTTTC.

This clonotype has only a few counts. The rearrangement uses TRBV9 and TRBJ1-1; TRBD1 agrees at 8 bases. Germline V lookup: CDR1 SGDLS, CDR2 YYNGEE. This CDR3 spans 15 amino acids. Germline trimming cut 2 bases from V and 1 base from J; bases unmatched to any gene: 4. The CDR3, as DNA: TGTGCCAGCAGCGTGGACGACAGGGGGAACACTGAAGCTTTCTTT. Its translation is CASSVDDRGNTEAFF.

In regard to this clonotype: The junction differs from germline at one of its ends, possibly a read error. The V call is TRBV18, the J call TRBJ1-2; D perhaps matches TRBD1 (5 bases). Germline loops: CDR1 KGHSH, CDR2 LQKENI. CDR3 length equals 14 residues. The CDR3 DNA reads TGTACCAGCTCACCCCAGACGGACAAGGGTGGCTACACCTTC. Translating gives CTSSPQTDKGGYTF.

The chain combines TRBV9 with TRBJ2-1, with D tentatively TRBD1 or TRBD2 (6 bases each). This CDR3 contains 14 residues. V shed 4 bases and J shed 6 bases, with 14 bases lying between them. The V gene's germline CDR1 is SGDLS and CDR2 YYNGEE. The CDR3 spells CASSLNWGANEQFF. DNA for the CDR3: TGTGCCAGCAGCCTTAACTGGGGGGCCAATGAGCAGTTCTTC.

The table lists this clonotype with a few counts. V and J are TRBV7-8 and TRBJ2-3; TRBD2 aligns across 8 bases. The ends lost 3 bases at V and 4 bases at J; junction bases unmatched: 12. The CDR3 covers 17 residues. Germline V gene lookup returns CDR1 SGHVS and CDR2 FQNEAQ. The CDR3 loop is CASSFSMAGGRADTQYF. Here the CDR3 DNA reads TGTGCCAGCAGCTTTTCCATGGCGGGAGGTAGAGCAGATACGCAGTATTTT.

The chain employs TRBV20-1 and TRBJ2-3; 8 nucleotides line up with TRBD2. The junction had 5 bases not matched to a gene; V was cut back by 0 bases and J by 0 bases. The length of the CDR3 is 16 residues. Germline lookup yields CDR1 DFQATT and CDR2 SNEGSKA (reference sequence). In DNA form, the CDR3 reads TGCAGTGCTAGAGACGTTGCGGGGGGCAGCACAGATACGCAGTATTTT. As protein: CSARDVAGGSTDTQYF.

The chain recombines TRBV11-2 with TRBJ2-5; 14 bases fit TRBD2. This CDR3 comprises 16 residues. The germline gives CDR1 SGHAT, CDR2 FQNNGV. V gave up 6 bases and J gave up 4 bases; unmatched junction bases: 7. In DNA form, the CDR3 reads TGTGCCAGCAGTTGGACTAGCGGGGGGCGGGTAGAGACCCAGTACTTC. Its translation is CASSWTSGGRVETQYF.

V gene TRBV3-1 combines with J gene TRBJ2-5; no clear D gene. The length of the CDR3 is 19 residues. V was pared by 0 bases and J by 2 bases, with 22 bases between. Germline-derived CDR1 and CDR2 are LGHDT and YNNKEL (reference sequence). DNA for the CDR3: TGTGCCAGCAGCCAAGATGACATAGGACGAGAGATGGTTCAAGAGACCCAGTACTTC. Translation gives CASSQDDIGREMVQETQYF.